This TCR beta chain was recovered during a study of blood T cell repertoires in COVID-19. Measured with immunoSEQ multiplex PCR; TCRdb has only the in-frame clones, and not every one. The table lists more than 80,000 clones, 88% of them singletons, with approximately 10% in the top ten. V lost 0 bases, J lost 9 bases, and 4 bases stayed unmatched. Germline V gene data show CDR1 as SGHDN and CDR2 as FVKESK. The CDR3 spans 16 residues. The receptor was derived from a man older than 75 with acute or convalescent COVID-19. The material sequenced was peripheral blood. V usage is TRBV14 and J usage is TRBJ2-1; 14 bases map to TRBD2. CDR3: CASSQERTSGRLEQFF. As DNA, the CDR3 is TGTGCCAGCAGCCAAGAACGGACTAGCGGGAGGCTTGAGCAGTTCTTC.